This is a list of T cell receptor beta chains from one sample in a study of blood T cell repertoires in COVID-19. Generated by immunoSEQ multiplex PCR, the TCRdb table keeps only in-frame clones and is missing some. Of about 140,000 clones detected, approximately 90% appear once; the ten largest clones hold approximately 10%. Material: peripheral blood. The receptors derive from a woman of 80 years or more with acute or convalescent COVID-19. Both conserved end residues are part of each CDR3. Clone size is not always given. Where it is, it says once, few, many or a class for expanded clones.

TRBJ1-6	TRBV3-1/TRBV3-2	.	CASSSRDRGRQAPLHF
TRBJ2-5	TRBV3-1/TRBV3-2	few	CASSQDLAGGQETQYF
TRBJ1-1	TRBV5-1	.	CASSLALRGTEAFF
TRBJ1-2	TRBV5-1	few	CASSLPLGTAYGYTF
TRBJ1-1	TRBV29-1	.	CSVLENTEAFF
TRBJ2-2	TRBV3-1/TRBV3-2	.	CASSQGVPANTGELFF
TRBJ2-1	TRBV7-6	.	CASSLSSDSGEQFF
TRBJ1-2	TRBV6-5	.	CASSPAGGGYGYTF
TRBJ1-2	TRBV30	once	CAWSRGAYYGYTF
TRBJ2-7	TRBV5-1	few	CASSLAGQSIQYF
TRBJ1-1	TRBV27	.	CASSLHDRDGEAFF
TRBJ1-1	TRBV7-9	.	CASSETANTEAFF
TRBJ1-1	TRBV6-6	few	CATKGDQNTEAFF
TRBJ1-6	TRBV30	.	CAWTRQGFYSPLHF
TRBJ2-1	TRBV7-3	.	CASSGSGGASEQFF
TRBJ1-1	TRBV3-1/TRBV3-2	.	CASSRWDTLNTEAFF
TRBJ1-1	TRBV5-1	.	CASSLGVQGSQAFF
TRBJ1-1	TRBV6-4	.	CASSETVGGYTEAFF
TRBJ1-6	TRBV7-6	.	CASSAGTGGNSPLHF
TRBJ1-1	TRBV3-1/TRBV3-2	.	CASSHEGAEAFF
TRBJ2-2	TRBV5-4	.	CASSLGTGITGELFF
TRBJ2-7	TRBV6-5	.	CASRQGQGLYEQYF
TRBJ1-1	TRBV7-2	few	CASSPGGTPEAFF
TRBJ1-1	TRBV7-2	.	CASSRDRNTEAFF
TRBJ1-5	TRBV3-1/TRBV3-2	.	CASSQAGGEQPQHF
TRBJ1-1	TRBV7-8	.	CASSPDAGLNEAFF
TRBJ2-1	TRBV9	.	CASSVRQGSYNEQFF
TRBJ2-3	TRBV5-1	.	CASSPFTDTQYF
TRBJ2-4	TRBV5-5	.	CASRWGDVAKNIQYF
TRBJ1-6	TRBV19	.	CASRTGEAYNSPLHF
TRBJ2-3	TRBV11-2	.	CASSLQGQGSTDTQYF
TRBJ1-5	TRBV30	.	CAWSPQNNQPQHF
TRBJ1-1	TRBV28	.	CASKENQATEAFF
TRBJ1-1	TRBV29-1	.	CSVEAGNTEAFF
TRBJ1-5	TRBV18	.	CASSSGSNQPQHF
TRBJ2-7	TRBV30	.	CAWSVAGGPGLHEQYF
TRBJ1-3	TRBV7-3	.	CASSLTQAGNTIYF
TRBJ2-7	TRBV2	.	CASKGQGIGEQYF
TRBJ1-2	TRBV10-3	.	CAISLLGSSNYGYTF
TRBJ1-2	TRBV11-2	.	CASSLVRGSSYGYTF
TRBJ2-5	TRBV4-1	.	CASSQASEETQYF
TRBJ1-1	TRBV27	.	CASSPRVRSNTEAFF
TRBJ2-1	TRBV5-5	.	CASSSRTSGGLSYNEQFF
TRBJ1-4	TRBV4-1	.	CASSQKPNTGGGNEKLFF
TRBJ1-1	TRBV3-1/TRBV3-2	.	CASSRGGLRFGNTEAFF
TRBJ2-2	TRBV4-2	.	CASSQETGGFGELFF
TRBJ1-1	TRBV29-1	.	CSASRGTEAFF
TRBJ2-2	TRBV6-2/TRBV6-3	.	CASSYPTGGNTGELFF
TRBJ2-2	TRBV11-3	.	CASSLGAAGTGELFF
TRBJ1-6	TRBV5-6	.	CASSLRRSSYNSPLHF